This entry features one T cell receptor beta chain sequence. The germline V gene has CDR1 MRHNA and CDR2 SNTAGT. Trimming left V 4 bases short and J 7 bases short, with 17 bases between. The CDR3 covers 15 residues. In the authors' methods: From reference gene primer amplification, estimates of nucleated cell counts were derived. Assay: immunoSEQ multiplex PCR; the TCRdb copy retains only in-frame clones and omits some. V, J and clone size derive from that table, while D and trimming were established from the DNA sequence. Among tens of thousands of clones listed, about 85% were seen once. The sample originates from a study of blood T cell repertoires in COVID-19. About the research overall: The samples span acute and convalescent COVID-19 from the United States, Italy and Spain. Nucleic acid was either cDNA or gDNA, and it came from T cells, B-cell-depleted T cells, or PBMCs.

The source material was peripheral blood. The clonotype originates from a woman in her seventies with acute or convalescent COVID-19. The chain is built from TRBV6-4 and TRBJ1-5; D unresolved. The CDR3 reads CASSAEYGSRQPQHF. The CDR3 DNA follows: TGTGCCAGCAGTGCGGAATACGGGAGTCGCCAGCCCCAGCATTTT.